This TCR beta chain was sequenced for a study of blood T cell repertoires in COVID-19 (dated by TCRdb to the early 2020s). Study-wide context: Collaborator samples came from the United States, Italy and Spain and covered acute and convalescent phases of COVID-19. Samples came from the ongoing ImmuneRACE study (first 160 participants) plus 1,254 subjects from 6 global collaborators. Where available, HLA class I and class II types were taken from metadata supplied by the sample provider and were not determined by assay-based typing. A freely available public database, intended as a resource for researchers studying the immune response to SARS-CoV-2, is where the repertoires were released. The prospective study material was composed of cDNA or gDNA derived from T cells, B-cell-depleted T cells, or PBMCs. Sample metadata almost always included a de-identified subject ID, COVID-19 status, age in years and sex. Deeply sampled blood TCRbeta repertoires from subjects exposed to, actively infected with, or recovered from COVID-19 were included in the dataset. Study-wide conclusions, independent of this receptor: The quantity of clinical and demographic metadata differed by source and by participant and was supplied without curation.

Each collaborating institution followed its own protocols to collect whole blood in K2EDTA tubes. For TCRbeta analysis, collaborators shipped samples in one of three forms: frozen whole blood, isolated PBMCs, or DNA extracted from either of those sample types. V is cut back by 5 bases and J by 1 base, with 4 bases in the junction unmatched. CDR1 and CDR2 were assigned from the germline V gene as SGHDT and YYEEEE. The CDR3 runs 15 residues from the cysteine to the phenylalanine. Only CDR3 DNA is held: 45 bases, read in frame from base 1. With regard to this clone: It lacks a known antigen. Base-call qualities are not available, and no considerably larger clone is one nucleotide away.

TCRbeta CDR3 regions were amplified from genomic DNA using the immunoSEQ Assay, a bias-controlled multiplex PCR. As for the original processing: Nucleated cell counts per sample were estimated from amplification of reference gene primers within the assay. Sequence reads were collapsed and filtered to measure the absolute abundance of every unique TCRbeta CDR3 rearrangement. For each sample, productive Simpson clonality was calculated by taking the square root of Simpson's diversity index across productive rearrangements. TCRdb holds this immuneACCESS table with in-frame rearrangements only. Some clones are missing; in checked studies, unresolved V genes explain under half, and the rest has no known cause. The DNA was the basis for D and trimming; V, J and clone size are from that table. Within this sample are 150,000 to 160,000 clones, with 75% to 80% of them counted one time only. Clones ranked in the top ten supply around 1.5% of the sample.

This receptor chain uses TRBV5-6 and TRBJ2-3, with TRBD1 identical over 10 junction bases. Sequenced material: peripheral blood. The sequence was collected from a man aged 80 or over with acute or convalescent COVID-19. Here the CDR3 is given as CASSFDRGRTDTQYF. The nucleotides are TGTGCCAGCAGTTTCGACAGGGGGCGCACAGATACGCAGTATTTT.